The 29 T cell receptor beta chains reported below all come from one sample, sequenced in a study of T cells in Graves' hyperthyroidism and ophthalmopathy. RNA transcripts yielded amplified TCR beta CDR3 regions. In the first-round RT-PCR of the TCR CDR3, the HTBI primer set was used. TCRdb fed the multiplex PCR reads into MiXCR, producing one record per CDR3 protein. The table records 200,000 to 250,000 distinct CDR3 sequences, 17% of them present only once. What was sequenced was blood. These TCRs come from a man aged 50 or older with Graves' hyperthyroidism.

This clonotype occurred many times. The gene calls are TRBV3-1 and TRBJ1-1; the D is unclear. Trimming removed 0 bases from V and 6 bases from J, with 5 bases in between. Germline values: CDR1 LGHDT, CDR2 YNNKEL (reference sequence). The CDR3 is made up of 12 amino acids. In nucleotides, the CDR3 is TGTGCCAGCAGCCAAGACGTGGCTGAAGCTTTCTTT. Amino acids: CASSQDVAEAFF.

The genes are TRBV12-3 or TRBV12-4 and TRBJ1-2; no definite D call. CDR3 length: 13 residues. Deletions cut 1 base from V and 2 bases from J, with 5 bases between. Written as DNA, the CDR3 is TGTGCCAGCAGTTTAGGACGAAACTATGGCTACACCTTC. Residues: CASSLGRNYGYTF.

This clonotype was detected only a few times. The CDR3 region has the DNA TGTGCCAGTAGTATAGGGGCTAGCGGGTTTTACAATGAGCAGTTCTTC. Translating gives CASSIGASGFYNEQFF. The rearrangement joins TRBV19 to TRBJ2-1; 8 nucleotides align to TRBD2. Looked up from germline, CDR1 is LNHDA and CDR2 is SQIVND (reference sequence). With 1 base clipped from V and 4 bases from J, the junction kept 6 bases outside the gene matches. The CDR3 contains 16 residues.

This clonotype was seen a handful of times. The V gene is TRBV25-1, the J gene TRBJ2-3; D tentatively fits TRBD1 or TRBD2 (5 bases each). Germline loops: CDR1 MGHDK, CDR2 SYGVNS. The CDR3 runs 14 residues. Trimming pared 6 bases from V and 3 bases from J, leaving 13 bases between. Here the CDR3 reads CASSSPRGTDTQYF. CDR3 DNA sequence: TGTGCCAGCAGCTCACCGAGGGGAACAGATACGCAGTATTTT.

This clonotype has a count of ten or more. V is TRBV7-2 and J is TRBJ2-7; 10 positions agree with TRBD1. The junction had 10 bases not matched to a gene; V was cut back by 5 bases and J by 6 bases. Germline V gene sequence: CDR1 SGHTA, CDR2 FQGNSA. The CDR3 covers 15 residues. CDR3 residues: CASSPMGGQGSEQYF. In DNA, the CDR3 is TGTGCCAGCAGCCCAATGGGGGGACAGGGGTCCGAGCAGTACTTC.

This clonotype occurred many times. This sequence joins TRBV28 and TRBJ1-5; possibly TRBD1 for D (6 bases). In germline, CDR1 is MDHEN, CDR2 SYDVKM. Trimming left V 7 bases short and J 5 bases short, with 9 bases between. There are 12 residues in the CDR3. The CDR3 loop reads CASKRGDQPQHF. CDR3 in DNA: TGTGCCAGCAAAAGGGGGGATCAGCCCCAGCATTTT.

This clonotype showed up many times. The CDR3 here is CASSLGWDPYQETQYF. DNA of the CDR3: TGTGCCAGCAGCTTAGGGTGGGATCCGTACCAAGAGACCCAGTACTTC. This chain connects TRBV11-2 to TRBJ2-5; D remains unclear. Germline loops: CDR1 SGHAT, CDR2 FQNNGV. The CDR3 has 16 amino acids. V was cut by 1 base and J by 0 bases, with 12 bases left in between.

This clonotype was counted ten times or more. The chain carries TRBV20-1 and TRBJ2-5, with a possible D match to TRBD1 (5 bases). CDR1 is DFQATT, CDR2 SNEGSKA, per germline (reference sequence). The CDR3 totals 13 residues. The germline V and J ends were trimmed by 4 bases and 3 bases, with 12 bases remaining between them. CDR3 DNA: TGCAGTGCTATCGTCGTCAGGGAAGAGACCCAGTACTTC. Its protein is CSAIVVREETQYF.

CDR3 region: CASSGVGGYSYNEQYF. The CDR3 nucleotides are TGTGCCAGCAGTGGAGTTGGAGGTTACTCCTACAATGAGCAGTACTTC. The J gene is TRBJ2-1, the V gene TRBV6-4, with a tentative D call TRBD2 (5 bases). Judging by the DNA end, TRBJ2-7 fits better; the J call may be wrong. Germline loops: CDR1 MRHNA, CDR2 SNTAGT. The CDR3 totals 16 residues.

This clonotype was counted between two and nine times. V and J are TRBV29-1 and TRBJ2-7; unclear D gene. CDR1 and CDR2 (germline): SQVTM, ANQGSEA. The CDR3 loop spans 13 amino acids. Deletions cut 0 bases from V and 4 bases from J, with 10 bases between. The CDR3, as DNA: TGCAGCGTTGAAGATTCATCGGGTTACGAGCAGTACTTC. Translated, it gives CSVEDSSGYEQYF.

The V and J genes are TRBV7-2 and TRBJ2-2; D unclear. Trimming removed 4 bases at V and 1 base at J, with 7 bases between. The CDR3 is 14 residues long. Per the germline V gene, CDR1 is SGHTA and CDR2 is FQGNSA. This chain's CDR3 is CASSSRRNTGELFF. The CDR3 region has the DNA TGTGCCAGCAGCTCCCGACGGAACACCGGGGAGCTGTTTTTT.

The chain uses TRBV5-6 and TRBJ1-1, with D unresolved. V was shortened by 1 base and J by 7 bases, with 8 bases between the two germline ends. Germline V gene lookup returns CDR1 SGHDT and CDR2 YYEEEE. The CDR3 runs 12 residues. DNA for the CDR3: TGTGCCAGCAGCTTGTCAAAGTTTGAAGCTTTCTTT. It is translated as CASSLSKFEAFF.

This clonotype was recorded a few times. The chain has TRBV10-3 and TRBJ1-5; D is perhaps TRBD1 (5 bases). Trimming removed 7 bases from V and 4 bases from J, with 11 bases in between. This CDR3 region has 13 residues. The germline V gene encodes CDR1 ENHRY and CDR2 SYGVKD. CDR3 in DNA: TGTGCCATCACCAGTGGGGCAAATCAGCCCCAGCATTTT. Translating it yields CAITSGANQPQHF.

This clonotype was observed a handful of times. The rearrangement joins TRBV20-1 to TRBJ2-4, with a weak D call TRBD2 (6 bases). Germline V gives CDR1 DFQATT, CDR2 SNEGSKA (reference sequence). The CDR3 covers 17 residues. V was shortened by 0 bases and J by 0 bases, with 15 bases between the two germline ends. CDR3 sequence (DNA): TGCAGTGCTAGAGAAGCAATGGGGGGACTAGCCAAAAACATTCAGTACTTC. Its protein product is CSAREAMGGLAKNIQYF.

This clonotype was counted ten times or more. V usage is TRBV24-1 and J usage is TRBJ2-2; 8 bases are a match to TRBD1. V shed 2 bases and J 5 bases; nucleotides not matched to a gene: 6. The germline V gene encodes CDR1 KGHDR and CDR2 SFDVKD. The CDR3 spans 16 residues. For the CDR3, the DNA is TGTGCCACCAGTGATTCCGGGACAGGTGTGACCGGGGAGCTGTTTTTT. Amino acid sequence: CATSDSGTGVTGELFF.

This clonotype came up a few times. The chain couples TRBV4-2 to TRBJ2-1; D uncertain. Germline-derived CDR1 and CDR2 are LGHNA and YNFKEQ. The V end was cut by 2 bases, the J end by 4 bases, with 15 bases between. CDR3 size: 16 residues. The CDR3 DNA reads as TGTGCCAGCAGCCAATTAGGGTCCCAACTTTACAATGAGCAGTTCTTC. It codes for CASSQLGSQLYNEQFF.

This clonotype was seen many times. This chain links TRBV30 with TRBJ2-5; weak D call: TRBD2 (5 bases). The ends were cut back, 0 bases at V and 5 bases at J, with 10 bases in the middle. CDR1 GTSNPN and CDR2 SVGIG come from the germline V gene (reference sequence). The CDR3 has 13 amino acids. The CDR3 region is CAWSVQLGETQYF. CDR3 sequence (DNA): TGTGCCTGGAGTGTTCAACTAGGGGAGACCCAGTACTTC.

This clonotype was observed a handful of times. This sequence joins TRBV6-1 and TRBJ2-7; unclear D gene. Trimming removed 3 bases from V and 0 bases from J, with 12 bases in between. The CDR3 loop spans 15 amino acids. Germline CDR1 reads MNHNS; CDR2 reads SASEGT. CDR3 in DNA: TGTGCCAGCAGTGACCCATTAGCAGCCTCCTACGAGCAGTACTTC. Protein product: CASSDPLAASYEQYF.

This clonotype was seen repeatedly, ten times or more. This sequence joins TRBV12-3 or TRBV12-4 and TRBJ1-1; tentative D call: TRBD1 (5 bases). Trimming removed 5 bases at V and 4 bases at J, with 14 bases between. This CDR3 is 14 amino acids long. The CDR3 sequence is CASSSRGRITEAFF. CDR3 nucleotides: TGTGCCAGCAGTAGCCGGGGGAGGATCACTGAAGCTTTCTTT.

The chain joins TRBV6-6 to TRBJ2-3, with D uncertain. Germline CDR1 and CDR2: MNHNY and SVGAGI (reference sequence). Trimming shortened V by 2 bases and J by 2 bases, and 11 bases separated the two germline ends. There are 15 residues in the CDR3. The CDR3 DNA reads TGTGCCAGCAGTTACCGGGCCGGAGCCACAGATACGCAGTATTTT. Its protein product is CASSYRAGATDTQYF.

This chain uses TRBV7-9 with TRBJ2-7; 9 bases align to TRBD2. CDR3 size: 15 residues. Losses at the gene ends were 1 base for V and 6 bases for J; bases not matched to a gene: 7. Per the germline V gene, CDR1 is SEHNR and CDR2 is FQNEAQ (reference sequence). The CDR3 DNA reads TGTGCCAGCAGCTTAGAGTCTAGCGGGGTAACCGAGCAGTACTTC. This codes for CASSLESSGVTEQYF.

A few counts support this clonotype. The chain uses TRBV28 and TRBJ1-6, with 7 nucleotides matching TRBD1. The CDR3 runs to 20 residues. Germline assignment: CDR1 MDHEN and CDR2 SYDVKM. Trimming took 1 base from V and 15 from J; bases not matched to a gene: 27. CDR3 coding DNA: TGTGCCAGCAGTTTATACCCGTCGAATGGACAACAGGGGTCGAGGAATCGCCTCCACTTT. It encodes CASSLYPSNGQQGSRNRLHF.

V and J are TRBV15 and TRBJ2-6; D not certain. The CDR3 is 17 amino acids. Trimming pared 1 base from V and 2 bases from J, leaving 12 bases between. Germline V gene data show CDR1 as LNHNV and CDR2 as YYDKDF (reference sequence). CDR3 coding DNA: TGTGCCACCAGCAGAGGGAAGGCCAGCCCTGGGGCCAACGTCCTGACTTTC. It is translated as CATSRGKASPGANVLTF.

Only a few counts were recorded for this clonotype. The V gene is TRBV3-1, the J gene TRBJ2-7; 12 nucleotides agree with TRBD1. Germline V gene lookup returns CDR1 LGHDT and CDR2 YNNKEL (reference sequence). J was trimmed by 6 bases and V by 7 bases; bases with no gene match: 4. CDR3 length: 13 residues. The CDR3 nucleotides read TGTGCCAGCACGGGGGACAGGGGGCTCGAGCAGTACTTC. Protein product: CASTGDRGLEQYF.

This chain uses TRBV19 with TRBJ2-7; D may be TRBD2 (6 bases). CDR3 length equals 15 residues. V was cut by 5 bases and J by 4 bases, with 18 bases left in between. Germline assignment: CDR1 LNHDA and CDR2 SQIVND (reference sequence). The CDR3 DNA follows: TGTGCCAGTAGTGCGTCCGGGACTGGCCTTTACGAGCAGTACTTC. Residues: CASSASGTGLYEQYF.

This clonotype showed up many times. The V call is TRBV3-1, the J call TRBJ2-7; 11 positions agree with TRBD2. The germline V gene has CDR1 LGHDT and CDR2 YNNKEL (reference sequence). The junction had 4 bases not matched to a gene; V was cut back by 5 bases and J by 7 bases. The CDR3 runs to 13 residues. CDR3 region: CASSVLAGGEQYF. The DNA for the CDR3 is TGTGCCAGCAGCGTATTAGCGGGAGGGGAGCAGTACTTC.

V usage is TRBV7-6 and J usage is TRBJ2-5, with D possibly being TRBD1 (5 bases). CDR1 is SGHVS and CDR2 is FNYEAQ in the germline V gene. V gave up 5 bases and J gave up 3 bases, with 13 bases separating them. CDR3 length equals 14 residues. The DNA of the CDR3 is TGTGCCAGCAGCCTCGGCAGGGCCGAAGAGACCCAGTACTTC. Amino acids: CASSLGRAEETQYF.

This clonotype was detected ten times or more. The J gene is TRBJ2-7, the V gene TRBV29-1; 11 nucleotides agree with TRBD1. CDR3 length: 14 residues. Germline V gene sequence: CDR1 SQVTM, CDR2 ANQGSEA. The V segment lost 4 bases and the J segment 2 bases; nucleotides outside the gene matches: 4. Written as DNA, the CDR3 is TGCAGCGTTGTTCGGGGACAGGGGGCCTACGAGCAGTACTTC. This sequence encodes CSVVRGQGAYEQYF.

The chain joins TRBV28 to TRBJ2-7; TRBD2 matches at 12 bases. The CDR3 is 18 residues long. J was trimmed by 3 bases and V by 1 base; bases with no gene match: 10. Germline CDR1 is MDHEN and CDR2 is SYDVKM. CDR3 protein: CASSLSPSGRAGYYEQYF. DNA for the CDR3: TGTGCCAGCAGTTTATCCCCTAGCGGGAGGGCCGGGTACTACGAGCAGTACTTC.